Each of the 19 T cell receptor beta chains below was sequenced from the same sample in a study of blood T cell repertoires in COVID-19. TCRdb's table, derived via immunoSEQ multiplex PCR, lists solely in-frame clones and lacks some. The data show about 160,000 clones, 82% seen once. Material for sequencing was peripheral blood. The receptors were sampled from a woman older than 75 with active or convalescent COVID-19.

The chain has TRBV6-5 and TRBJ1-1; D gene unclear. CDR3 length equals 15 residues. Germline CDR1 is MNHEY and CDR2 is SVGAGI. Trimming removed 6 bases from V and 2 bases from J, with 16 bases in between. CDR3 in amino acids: CASRYTGGFNTEAFF. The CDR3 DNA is TGTGCCAGCAGGTACACCGGAGGTTTCAACACTGAAGCTTTCTTT.

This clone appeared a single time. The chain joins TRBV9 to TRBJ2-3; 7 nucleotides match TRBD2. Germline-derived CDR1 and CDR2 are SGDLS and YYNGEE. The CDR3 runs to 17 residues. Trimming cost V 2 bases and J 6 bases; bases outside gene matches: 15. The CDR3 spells CASSVSSGLGRGDTQYF. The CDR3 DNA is TGTGCCAGCAGCGTCAGCAGTGGACTAGGTCGTGGCGATACGCAGTATTTT.

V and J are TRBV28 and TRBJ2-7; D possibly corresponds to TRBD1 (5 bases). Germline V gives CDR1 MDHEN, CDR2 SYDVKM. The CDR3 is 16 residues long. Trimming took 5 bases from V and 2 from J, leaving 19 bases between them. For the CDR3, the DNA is TGTGCCAGCAGTCCCTTCAAGAGGCAGGGAACCTACGAGCAGTACTTC. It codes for CASSPFKRQGTYEQYF. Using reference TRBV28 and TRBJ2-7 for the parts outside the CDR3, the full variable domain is DVKVTQSSRYLVKRTGEKVFLECVQDMDHENMFWYRQDPGLGLRLIYFSYDVKMKEKGDIPEGYSVSREKKERFSLILESASTNQTSMYLCASSPFKRQGTYEQYFGPGTRLTVT.

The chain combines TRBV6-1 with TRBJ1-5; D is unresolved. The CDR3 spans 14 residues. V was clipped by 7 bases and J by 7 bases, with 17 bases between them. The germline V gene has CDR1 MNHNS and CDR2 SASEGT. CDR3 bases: TGTGCCAGCAACCCTGCCGGGAGAACCCAGCCCCAGCATTTT. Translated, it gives CASNPAGRTQPQHF.

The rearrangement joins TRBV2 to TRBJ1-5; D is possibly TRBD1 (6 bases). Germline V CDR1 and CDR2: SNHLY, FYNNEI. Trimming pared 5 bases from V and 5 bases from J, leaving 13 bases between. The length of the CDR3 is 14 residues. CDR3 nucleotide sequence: TGTGCCAGCAGTCCCTCACAGGGCGATCAGCCCCAGCATTTT. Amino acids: CASSPSQGDQPQHF.

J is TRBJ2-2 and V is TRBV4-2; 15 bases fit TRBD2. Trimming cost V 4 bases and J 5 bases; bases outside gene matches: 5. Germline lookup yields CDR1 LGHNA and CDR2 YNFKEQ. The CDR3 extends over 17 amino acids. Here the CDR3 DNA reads TGTGCCAGCAGCCTCAGGGGACTAGCGGGAGGAACCGGGGAGCTGTTTTTT. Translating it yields CASSLRGLAGGTGELFF.

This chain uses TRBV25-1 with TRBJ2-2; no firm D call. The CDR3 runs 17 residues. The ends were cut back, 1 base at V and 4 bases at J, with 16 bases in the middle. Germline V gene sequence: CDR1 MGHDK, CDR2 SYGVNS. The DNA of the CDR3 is TGTGCCAGCAGTGAATCTGTGGTCGGTTATGGCACCGGGGAGCTGTTTTTT. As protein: CASSESVVGYGTGELFF.

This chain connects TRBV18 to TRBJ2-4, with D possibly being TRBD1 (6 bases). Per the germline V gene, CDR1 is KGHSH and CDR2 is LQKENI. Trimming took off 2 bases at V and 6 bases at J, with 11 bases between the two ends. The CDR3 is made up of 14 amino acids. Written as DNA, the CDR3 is TGTGCCAGCTCACCAACAGGGTCGAGAAACATTCAGTACTTC. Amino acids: CASSPTGSRNIQYF.

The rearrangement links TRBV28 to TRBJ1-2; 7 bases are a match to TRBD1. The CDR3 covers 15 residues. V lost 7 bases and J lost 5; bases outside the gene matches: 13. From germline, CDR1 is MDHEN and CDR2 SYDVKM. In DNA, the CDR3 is TGTGCCAGCACGGTAGGAGGGGGCTACCGATATGGCTACACCTTC. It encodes CASTVGGGYRYGYTF.

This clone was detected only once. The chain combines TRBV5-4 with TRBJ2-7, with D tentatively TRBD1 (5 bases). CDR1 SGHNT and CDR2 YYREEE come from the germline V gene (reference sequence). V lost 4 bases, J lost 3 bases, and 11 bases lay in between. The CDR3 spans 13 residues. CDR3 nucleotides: TGTGCCAGCAGCGTTGACAGCCGCTACGAGCAGTACTTC. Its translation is CASSVDSRYEQYF.

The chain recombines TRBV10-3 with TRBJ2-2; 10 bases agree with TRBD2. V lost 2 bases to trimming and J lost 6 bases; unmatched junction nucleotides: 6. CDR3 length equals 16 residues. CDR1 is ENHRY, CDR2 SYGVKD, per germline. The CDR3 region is CAISEPGLARPGELFF. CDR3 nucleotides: TGTGCCATCAGTGAGCCGGGACTAGCGAGGCCCGGGGAGCTGTTTTTT.

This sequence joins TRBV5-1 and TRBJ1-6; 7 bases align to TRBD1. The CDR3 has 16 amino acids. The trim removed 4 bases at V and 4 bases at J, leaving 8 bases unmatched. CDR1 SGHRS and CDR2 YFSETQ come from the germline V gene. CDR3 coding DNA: TGCGCCAGCAGCACCCGACAGGGCGGTTATAATTCACCCCTCCACTTT. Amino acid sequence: CASSTRQGGYNSPLHF.

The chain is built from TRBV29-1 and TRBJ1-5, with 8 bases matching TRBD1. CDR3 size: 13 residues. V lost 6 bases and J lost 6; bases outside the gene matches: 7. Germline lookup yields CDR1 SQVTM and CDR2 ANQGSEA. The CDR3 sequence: CSVGQGRGQPQHF. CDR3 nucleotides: TGCAGCGTCGGACAGGGTAGAGGTCAGCCCCAGCATTTT.

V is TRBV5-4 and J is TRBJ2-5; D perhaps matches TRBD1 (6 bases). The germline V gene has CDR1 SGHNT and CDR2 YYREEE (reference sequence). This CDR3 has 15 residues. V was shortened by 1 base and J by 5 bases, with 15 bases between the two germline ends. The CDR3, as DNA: TGTGCCAGCAGCTTGAGTACAGGGATGCTGGAGACCCAGTACTTC. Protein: CASSLSTGMLETQYF.

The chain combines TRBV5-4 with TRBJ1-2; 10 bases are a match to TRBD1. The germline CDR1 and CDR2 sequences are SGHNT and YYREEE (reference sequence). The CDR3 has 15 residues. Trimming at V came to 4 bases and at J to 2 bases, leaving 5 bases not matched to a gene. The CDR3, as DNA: TGTGCCAGCAGCGCCCAGGACAGGGGGAACTATGGCTACACCTTC. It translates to CASSAQDRGNYGYTF.

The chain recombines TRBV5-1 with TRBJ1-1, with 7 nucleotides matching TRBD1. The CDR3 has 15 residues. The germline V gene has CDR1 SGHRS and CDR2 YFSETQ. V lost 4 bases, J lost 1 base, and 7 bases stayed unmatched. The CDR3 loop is CASSLTQGWNTEAFF. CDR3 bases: TGCGCCAGCAGCCTCACACAGGGGTGGAACACTGAAGCTTTCTTT.

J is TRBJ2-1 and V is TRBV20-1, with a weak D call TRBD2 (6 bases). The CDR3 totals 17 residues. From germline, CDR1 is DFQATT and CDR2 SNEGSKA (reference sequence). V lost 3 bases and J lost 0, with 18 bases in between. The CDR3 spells CSASGVGGMSSYNEQFF. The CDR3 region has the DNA TGCAGTGCTAGTGGCGTCGGCGGGATGAGCTCCTACAATGAGCAGTTCTTC.

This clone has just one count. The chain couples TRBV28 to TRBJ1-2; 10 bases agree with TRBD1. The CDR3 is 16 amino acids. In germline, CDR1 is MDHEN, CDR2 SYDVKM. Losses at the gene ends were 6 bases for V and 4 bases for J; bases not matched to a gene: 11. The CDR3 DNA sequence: TGTGCCAGCAGGCCCGGGACAGGGGTGTTTGCCTATGGCTACACCTTC. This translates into CASRPGTGVFAYGYTF.

The CDR3 coding sequence is TGTGCCAGCTCACAACTGATCGGGAGACGGGAGTCTCCGGGGGAGCTGTTTTTT. Its translation is CASSQLIGRRESPGELFF. The V gene is TRBV18, the J gene TRBJ2-2; D perhaps matches TRBD2 (6 bases). Per the germline V gene, CDR1 is KGHSH and CDR2 is LQKENI. V lost 4 bases to trimming and J lost 8 bases, with 26 bases between them. This CDR3 is 18 amino acids long.